The 24 T cell receptor beta chains given below trace back to one sample, sequenced in a study of early stage breast cancer tumors. Data came from immunoSEQ multiplex PCR; TCRdb stores just in-frame clones and leaves some out. The sample records under 45,000 clones, roughly 69% being singletons. Sequenced input: blood. The receptors come from a person aged 45 to 59 with breast cancer.

The chain uses TRBV7-2 and TRBJ1-2, with D uncertain. V was cut by 5 bases and J by 3 bases, with 22 bases left in between. Germline V lookup: CDR1 SGHTA, CDR2 FQGNSA. The CDR3 is made up of 17 amino acids. CDR3 in DNA: TGTGCCAGCAGCCCCGAGGCGGGTGGGATATTGTACTATGGCTACACCTTC. Its protein product is CASSPEAGGILYYGYTF. Together with reference TRBV7-2 and TRBJ1-2, the CDR3 gives the full variable domain: GAGVSQSPSNKVTEKGKDVELRCDPISGHTALYWYRQSLGQGLEFLIYFQGNSAPDKSGLPSDRFSAERTGGSVSTLTIQRTQQEDSAVYLCASSPEAGGILYYGYTFGSGTRLTVV.

V gene TRBV15 combines with J gene TRBJ2-5; 7 bases are shared with TRBD2. CDR3 size: 15 residues. The J segment lost 5 bases and the V segment lost 0 bases, leaving 6 bases of the junction unmatched. Per the germline V gene, CDR1 is LNHNV and CDR2 is YYDKDF (reference sequence). The CDR3, as DNA: TGTGCCACCAGCAGAGATGATGGGGGAGGGGAGACCCAGTACTTC. Amino acids: CATSRDDGGGETQYF.

This clone was seen a few times. CDR3 coding DNA: TGTGCCAGCAGCCGGAAGGGGTTTGGGCCCCAGCATTTT. This sequence encodes CASSRKGFGPQHF. The chain is built from TRBV5-8 and TRBJ1-5; D is perhaps TRBD1 (5 bases). The length of the CDR3 is 13 residues. Germline V gene lookup returns CDR1 SGHTS and CDR2 YDEGEE. V was cut by 4 bases and J by 9 bases, with 14 bases left in between. Drawing the rest from reference TRBV5-8 and TRBJ1-5, the complete variable domain is EAGVTQSPTHLIKTRGQQATLRCSPISGHTSVYWYQQALGLGLQFLLWYDEGEERNRGNFPPRFSGRQFPNYSSELNVNALELEDSALYLCASSRKGFGPQHFGDGTRLSIL.

The rearrangement joins TRBV5-1 to TRBJ2-1, with 9 bases identical to TRBD2. Germline CDR1 is SGHRS and CDR2 is YFSETQ. V trimming: 0 bases; J trimming: 2 bases; junction bases outside the gene matches: 3. The CDR3 contains 16 residues. The CDR3 is CASSLGSGSTYNEQFF. DNA of the CDR3: TGCGCCAGCAGCTTGGGTAGCGGGAGTACCTACAATGAGCAGTTCTTC.

The chain has TRBV14 and TRBJ2-5, with a tentative D call TRBD1 (7 bases). Trimming shortened V by 4 bases and J by 4 bases, and 16 bases separated the two germline ends. This CDR3 has 15 amino acids. Germline V gene data show CDR1 as SGHDN and CDR2 as FVKESK. DNA for the CDR3: TGTGCCAGCAGCCTCGCCCAGGGGGGATCAGAGACCCAGTACTTC. Residues: CASSLAQGGSETQYF.

The CDR3 DNA reads TGCGCCAGCGCAGGAGGGACAACTAATGAAAAACTGTTTTTT. Translated: CASAGGTTNEKLFF. V and J are TRBV5-1 and TRBJ1-4; no reliable D call. The CDR3 is made up of 14 amino acids. V was shortened by 7 bases and J by 0 bases, with 10 bases between the two germline ends. Germline V lookup: CDR1 SGHRS, CDR2 YFSETQ.

CDR3 protein: CASSSRLVDTQYF. CDR3 sequence (DNA): TGTGCCAGCAGCTCCCGACTAGTAGATACGCAGTATTTT. The chain joins TRBV7-6 to TRBJ2-3, with D tentatively TRBD2 (6 bases). From germline, CDR1 is SGHVS and CDR2 FNYEAQ. This CDR3 has 13 residues. V shed 4 bases and J shed 5 bases, with 10 bases lying between them.

The chain links TRBV7-3 to TRBJ2-2, with D maybe TRBD1 (6 bases). The CDR3 extends over 15 amino acids. V lost 4 bases to trimming and J lost 6 bases, with 15 bases between them. Germline V gene data show CDR1 as SGHTA and CDR2 as FQGTGA. CDR3 amino acids: CASSYPDRPPGELFF. DNA for the CDR3: TGTGCCAGCAGCTACCCCGACAGGCCCCCCGGGGAGCTGTTTTTT.

This sequence joins TRBV29-1 and TRBJ1-2; weak D call: TRBD1 (5 bases). V was shortened by 4 bases and J by 8 bases, with 20 bases between the two germline ends. Germline lookup yields CDR1 SQVTM and CDR2 ANQGSEA. The CDR3 sequence is 14 residues long. CDR3 DNA: TGCAGCGTTGTTGAGTCCCGGGGGGTGATCGGCTACACCTTC. Its protein product is CSVVESRGVIGYTF.

The rearrangement uses TRBV4-1 and TRBJ2-7; 9 positions match TRBD1. Per the germline V gene, CDR1 is MGHRA and CDR2 is YSYEKL. The CDR3 is made up of 17 amino acids. The trim removed 0 bases at V and 4 bases at J, leaving 10 bases unmatched. Here the CDR3 reads CASSQDLPTGGGYEQYF. The CDR3 nucleotides are TGCGCCAGCAGCCAAGATCTCCCCACAGGGGGCGGGTACGAGCAGTACTTC.

The rearrangement uses TRBV11-2 and TRBJ2-7, with TRBD2 matching 8 bases. Looked up from germline, CDR1 is SGHAT and CDR2 is FQNNGV. The V gene end was trimmed by 4 bases and the J gene end by 4 bases; junction bases not matched to a gene: 9. The CDR3 extends over 15 amino acids. CDR3: CASSSLSGDLYEQYF. In DNA form, the CDR3 reads TGTGCCAGCAGCTCCCTTAGCGGGGATTTATACGAGCAGTACTTC.

The chain employs TRBV11-3 and TRBJ2-5; the match to TRBD1 covers 10 bases. The trim removed 6 bases at V and 3 bases at J, leaving 7 bases unmatched. This CDR3 contains 15 residues. Germline CDR1 SGHNT, CDR2 YENEEA. CDR3 sequence reads: CASSPLGTGEETQYF. DNA for the CDR3: TGTGCCAGCAGTCCTCTAGGGACAGGGGAAGAGACCCAGTACTTC.

The V call is TRBV4-3, the J call TRBJ1-2, with 8 bases fitting TRBD1. CDR1 is LGHNA and CDR2 is YSLEER in the germline V gene. This CDR3 spans 15 amino acids. The V and J ends lost 4 bases and 4 bases, in that order; junction bases with no gene match: 8. DNA for the CDR3: TGCGCCAGCAGCCCAGGACAGGGCTCCCGCTATGGCTACACCTTC. Its translation is CASSPGQGSRYGYTF.

The chain carries TRBV27 and TRBJ1-5, with 8 positions matching TRBD1. Germline-derived CDR1 and CDR2 are MNHEY and SMNVEV (reference sequence). The CDR3 loop spans 15 amino acids. Trimming at V came to 5 bases and at J to 1 base, leaving 4 bases not matched to a gene. CDR3 in DNA: TGTGCCAGCAGTGACAGGGGCGCGAGCAATCAGCCCCAGCATTTT. As protein: CASSDRGASNQPQHF.

This chain connects TRBV5-4 to TRBJ2-1; 9 positions agree with TRBD2. Germline V gene lookup returns CDR1 SGHNT and CDR2 YYREEE (reference sequence). V shed 4 bases and J 13 bases; nucleotides not matched to a gene: 6. The CDR3 is 12 residues long. The DNA of the CDR3 is TGTGCCAGCAGCACCGAGGGACTAGCTCAGTTCTTC. Translating it yields CASSTEGLAQFF. The full variable domain, rest sourced from reference TRBV5-4 and TRBJ2-1, is ETGVTQSPTHLIKTRGQQVTLRCSSQSGHNTVSWYQQALGQGPQFIFQYYREEENGRGNFPPRFSGLQFPNYSSELNVNALELDDSALYLCASSTEGLAQFFGPGTRLTVL.

The chain couples TRBV30 to TRBJ2-7, with 9 positions matching TRBD1. From germline, CDR1 is GTSNPN and CDR2 SVGIG (reference sequence). The CDR3 runs 15 residues. V was pared by 8 bases and J by 5 bases, with 16 bases of the junction left unmatched. CDR3 sequence reads: CAPAPTGGEINEQYF. The CDR3 nucleotides are TGTGCCCCCGCACCTACAGGGGGCGAGATCAACGAGCAGTACTTC.

The chain employs TRBV5-1 and TRBJ1-1; D remains ambiguous. Trimming removed 6 bases from V and 4 bases from J, with 13 bases in between. The CDR3 contains 13 residues. The germline gives CDR1 SGHRS, CDR2 YFSETQ. CDR3 bases: TGCGCCAGCACCCCTTTGGGCACCACTGAAGCTTTCTTT. Translation gives CASTPLGTTEAFF.

This sequence joins TRBV6-1 and TRBJ1-2, with 9 bases fitting TRBD1. In germline, CDR1 is MNHNS, CDR2 SASEGT. Unmatched junction bases numbered 12, after V lost 3 bases and J lost 4 bases. CDR3 length: 17 amino acids. The CDR3 nucleotides read TGTGCCAGCAGTGATCCCGGGACAGGGAAGAAGGTCTATGGCTACACCTTC. As protein: CASSDPGTGKKVYGYTF.

J is TRBJ1-2 and V is TRBV28; D might be TRBD1 (6 bases). V dropped 6 bases and J dropped 8 bases, with 13 bases sitting between them. This CDR3 has 12 residues. Germline V CDR1 and CDR2: MDHEN, SYDVKM. The CDR3 bases are TGTGCCAGCAGGGGGGGGGCGCTCGGCTACACCTTC. As protein: CASRGGALGYTF.

J is TRBJ2-4 and V is TRBV7-7; 8 positions match TRBD1. The CDR3 contains 22 residues. Per germline, CDR1 SSHAT and CDR2 FNYEAQ (reference sequence). The CDR3 DNA follows: TGTGCTAGCGGAAGCTTAAAGACAGGGGCGGTGGTGGGGTACCTAGCCAAAAACATTCAGTACTTC. As protein: CASGSLKTGAVVGYLAKNIQYF. The whole variable domain, remainder taken from reference TRBV7-7 and TRBJ2-4, is GAGVSQSPRYKVTKRGQDVTLRCDPISSHATLYWYQQALGQGPEFLTYFNYEAQPDKSGLPSDRFSAERPEGSISTLTIQRTEQRDSAMYRCASGSLKTGAVVGYLAKNIQYFGAGTRLSVL.

The V gene is TRBV5-6, the J gene TRBJ2-5; D unresolved. The CDR3 length is 16 residues. V shed 3 bases and J shed 2 bases, with 17 bases lying between them. Germline V gene lookup returns CDR1 SGHDT and CDR2 YYEEEE. The CDR3 bases are TGTGCCAGCAGCTCCCTGGCGACTGGGTTACAAGAGACCCAGTACTTC. This translates into CASSSLATGLQETQYF.

The V and J genes are TRBV11-2 and TRBJ2-7, with D maybe TRBD2 (7 bases). Germline V CDR1 and CDR2: SGHAT, FQNNGV. Trimming removed 2 bases at V and 1 base at J, with 24 bases between. The CDR3 sequence is 19 residues long. CDR3 bases: TGTGCCAGCAGCTTAAGTCAGGGATACGGGGGGCAGAATTCCTACGAGCAGTACTTC. This gives the protein CASSLSQGYGGQNSYEQYF.

The rearrangement joins TRBV9 to TRBJ1-2; D not resolved. The CDR3 totals 14 residues. V gave up 0 bases and J gave up 3 bases, with 9 bases separating them. CDR1 is SGDLS and CDR2 is YYNGEE in the germline V gene. The CDR3 protein is CASSVGADHYGYTF. The CDR3 bases are TGTGCCAGCAGCGTAGGGGCAGATCACTATGGCTACACCTTC.

The V and J genes are TRBV11-2 and TRBJ1-1, with a possible D match to TRBD1 (5 bases). Germline CDR1 reads SGHAT; CDR2 reads FQNNGV. The V gene lost 6 bases and the J gene lost 0 bases, with 11 bases spanning the gap. This CDR3 comprises 14 residues. In DNA, the CDR3 is TGTGCCAGCAGGGCGACAGAAATGAACACTGAAGCTTTCTTT. It specifies CASRATEMNTEAFF.